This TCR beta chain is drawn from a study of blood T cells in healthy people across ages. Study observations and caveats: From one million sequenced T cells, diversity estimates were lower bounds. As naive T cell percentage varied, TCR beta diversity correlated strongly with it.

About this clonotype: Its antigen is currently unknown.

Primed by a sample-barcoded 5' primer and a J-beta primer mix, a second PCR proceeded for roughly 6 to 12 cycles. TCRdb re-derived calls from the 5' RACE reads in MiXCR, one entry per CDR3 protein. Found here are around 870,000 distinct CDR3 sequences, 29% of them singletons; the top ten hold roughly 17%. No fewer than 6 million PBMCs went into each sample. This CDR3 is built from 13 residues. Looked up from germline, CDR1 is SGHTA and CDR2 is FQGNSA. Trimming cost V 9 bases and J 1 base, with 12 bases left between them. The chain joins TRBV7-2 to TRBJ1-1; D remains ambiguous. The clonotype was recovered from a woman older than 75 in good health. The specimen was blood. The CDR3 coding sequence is TGTGCCAGTTCGGGCCCCACGAACACTGAAGCTTTCTTT. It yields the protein CASSGPTNTEAFF.